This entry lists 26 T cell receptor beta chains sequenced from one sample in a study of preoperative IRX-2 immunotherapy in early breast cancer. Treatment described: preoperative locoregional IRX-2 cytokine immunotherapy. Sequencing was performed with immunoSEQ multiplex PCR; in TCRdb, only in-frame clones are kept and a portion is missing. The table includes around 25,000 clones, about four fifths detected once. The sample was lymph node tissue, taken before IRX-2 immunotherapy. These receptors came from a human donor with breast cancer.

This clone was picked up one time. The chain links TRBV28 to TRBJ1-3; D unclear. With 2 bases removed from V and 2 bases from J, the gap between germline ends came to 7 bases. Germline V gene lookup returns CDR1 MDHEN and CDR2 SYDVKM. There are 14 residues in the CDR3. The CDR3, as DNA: TGTGCCAGCAGTTTAGGGTTTGCTGGAAACACCATATATTTT. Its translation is CASSLGFAGNTIYF.

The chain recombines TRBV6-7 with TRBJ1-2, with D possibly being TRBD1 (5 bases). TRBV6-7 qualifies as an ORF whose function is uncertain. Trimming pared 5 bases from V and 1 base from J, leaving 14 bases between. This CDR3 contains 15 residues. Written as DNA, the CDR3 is TGTGCCAGCAGTCTGGGACGGGCCCTTAACTATGGCTACACCTTC. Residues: CASSLGRALNYGYTF.

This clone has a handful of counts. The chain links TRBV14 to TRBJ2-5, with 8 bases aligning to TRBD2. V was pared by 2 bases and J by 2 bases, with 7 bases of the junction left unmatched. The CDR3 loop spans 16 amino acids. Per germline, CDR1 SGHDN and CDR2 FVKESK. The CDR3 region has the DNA TGTGCCAGCAGCCAAATTCGGCGGGGGGCACAAGAGACCCAGTACTTC. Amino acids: CASSQIRRGAQETQYF. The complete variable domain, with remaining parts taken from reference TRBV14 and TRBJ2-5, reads EAGVTQFPSHSVIEKGQTVTLRCDPISGHDNLYWYRRVMGKEIKFLLHFVKESKQDESGMPNNRFLAERTGGTYSTLKVQPAELEDSGVYFCASSQIRRGAQETQYFGPGTRLLVL.

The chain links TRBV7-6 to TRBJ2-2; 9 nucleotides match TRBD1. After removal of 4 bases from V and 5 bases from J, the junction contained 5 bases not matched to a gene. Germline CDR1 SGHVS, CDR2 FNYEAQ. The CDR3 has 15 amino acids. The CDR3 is CASSWDRVGTGELFF. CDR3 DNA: TGTGCCAGCAGCTGGGACAGGGTAGGGACCGGGGAGCTGTTTTTT. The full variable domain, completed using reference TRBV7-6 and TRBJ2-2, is GAGVSQSPRYKVTKRGQDVALRCDPISGHVSLYWYRQALGQGPEFLTYFNYEAQQDKSGLPNDRFSAERPEGSISTLTIQRTEQRDSAMYRCASSWDRVGTGELFFGEGSRLTVL.

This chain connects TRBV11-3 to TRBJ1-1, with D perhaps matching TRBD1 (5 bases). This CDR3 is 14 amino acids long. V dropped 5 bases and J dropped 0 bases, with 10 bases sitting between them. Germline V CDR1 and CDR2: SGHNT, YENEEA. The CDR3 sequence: CASSLRDLNTEAFF. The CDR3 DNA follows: TGTGCCAGCAGCCTCAGGGACCTGAACACTGAAGCTTTCTTT.

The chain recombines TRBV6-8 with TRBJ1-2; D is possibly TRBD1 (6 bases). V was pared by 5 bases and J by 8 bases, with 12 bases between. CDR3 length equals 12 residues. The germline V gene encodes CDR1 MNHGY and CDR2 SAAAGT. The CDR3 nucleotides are TGTGCCAGCAGTCGGTCCAGGGGAGGCTACACCTTC. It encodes CASSRSRGGYTF.

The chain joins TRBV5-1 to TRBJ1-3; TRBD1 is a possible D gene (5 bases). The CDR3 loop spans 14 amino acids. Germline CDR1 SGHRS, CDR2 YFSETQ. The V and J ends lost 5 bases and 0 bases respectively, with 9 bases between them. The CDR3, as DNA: TGCGCCAGCAGGTCAGGGAACTCTGGAAACACCATATATTTT. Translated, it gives CASRSGNSGNTIYF.

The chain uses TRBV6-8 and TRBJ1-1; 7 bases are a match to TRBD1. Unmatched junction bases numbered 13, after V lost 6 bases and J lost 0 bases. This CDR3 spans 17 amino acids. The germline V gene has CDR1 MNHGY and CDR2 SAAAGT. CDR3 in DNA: TGTGCCAGCAGCCCGGATCGGACAGGATATATGAACACTGAAGCTTTCTTT. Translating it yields CASSPDRTGYMNTEAFF.

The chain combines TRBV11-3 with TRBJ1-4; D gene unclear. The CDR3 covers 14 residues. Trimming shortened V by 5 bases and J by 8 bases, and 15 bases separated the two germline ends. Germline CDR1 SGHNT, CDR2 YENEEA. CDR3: CASSPADTREKLFF. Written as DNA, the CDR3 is TGTGCCAGCAGCCCGGCGGATACAAGGGAAAAACTGTTTTTT.

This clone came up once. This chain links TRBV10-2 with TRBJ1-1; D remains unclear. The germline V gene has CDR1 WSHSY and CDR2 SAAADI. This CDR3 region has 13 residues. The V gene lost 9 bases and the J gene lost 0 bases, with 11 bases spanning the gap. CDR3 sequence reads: CASQSKLNTEAFF. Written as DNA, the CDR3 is TGCGCCAGTCAGTCTAAGTTGAACACTGAAGCTTTCTTT.

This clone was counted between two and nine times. CDR3 nucleotide sequence: TGCAGCGTTGGTAGGGCGGGGGACACTGAAGCTTTCTTT. This codes for CSVGRAGDTEAFF. This chain joins TRBV29-1 and TRBJ1-1; D is perhaps TRBD1 (5 bases). Trimming cost V 4 bases and J 3 bases, with 12 bases left between them. This CDR3 region has 13 residues. Germline V gene sequence: CDR1 SQVTM, CDR2 ANQGSEA.

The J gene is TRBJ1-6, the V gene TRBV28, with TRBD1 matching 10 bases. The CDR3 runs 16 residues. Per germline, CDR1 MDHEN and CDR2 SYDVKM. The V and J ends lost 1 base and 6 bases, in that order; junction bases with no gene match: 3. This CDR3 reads CASSLSWTGGNSPLHF. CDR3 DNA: TGTGCCAGCAGTTTATCTTGGACAGGGGGTAATTCACCCCTCCACTTT.

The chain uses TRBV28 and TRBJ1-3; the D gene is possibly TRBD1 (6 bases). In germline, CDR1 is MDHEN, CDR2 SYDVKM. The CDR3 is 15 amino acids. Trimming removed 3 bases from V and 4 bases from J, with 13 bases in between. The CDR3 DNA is TGTGCCAGCAGTTTGAAGGGGGGCCTCGGAAACACCATATATTTT. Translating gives CASSLKGGLGNTIYF.

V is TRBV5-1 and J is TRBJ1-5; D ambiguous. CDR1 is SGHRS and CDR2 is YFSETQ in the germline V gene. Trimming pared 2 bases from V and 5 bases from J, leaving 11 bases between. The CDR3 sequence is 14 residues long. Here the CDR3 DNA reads TGCGCCAGCAGCTTCGACGCGGGTGATCAGCCCCAGCATTTT. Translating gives CASSFDAGDQPQHF.

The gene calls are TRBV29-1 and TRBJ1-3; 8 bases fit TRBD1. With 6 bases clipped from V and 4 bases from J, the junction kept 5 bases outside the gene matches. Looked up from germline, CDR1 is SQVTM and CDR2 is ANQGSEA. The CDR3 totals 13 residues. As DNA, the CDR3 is TGCAGCGTAGAGCAGGGGGCCGGAAACACCATATATTTT. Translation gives CSVEQGAGNTIYF.

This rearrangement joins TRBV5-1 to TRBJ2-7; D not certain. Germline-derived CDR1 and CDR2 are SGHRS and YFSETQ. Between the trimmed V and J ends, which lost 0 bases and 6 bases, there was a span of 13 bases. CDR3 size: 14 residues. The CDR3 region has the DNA TGCGCCAGCAGCTTGGCCGGTCAGGATTCCGAGCAGTACTTC. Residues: CASSLAGQDSEQYF.

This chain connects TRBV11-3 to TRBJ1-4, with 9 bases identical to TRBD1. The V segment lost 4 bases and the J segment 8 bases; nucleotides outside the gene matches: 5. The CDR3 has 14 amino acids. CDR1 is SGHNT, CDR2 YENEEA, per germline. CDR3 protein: CASSSGTGWEKLFF. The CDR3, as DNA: TGTGCCAGCAGCTCCGGGACAGGGTGGGAAAAACTGTTTTTT.

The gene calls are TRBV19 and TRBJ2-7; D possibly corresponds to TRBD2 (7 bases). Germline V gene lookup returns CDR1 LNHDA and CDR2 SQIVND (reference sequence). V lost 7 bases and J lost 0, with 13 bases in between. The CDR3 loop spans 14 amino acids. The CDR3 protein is CASMPGGASYEQYF. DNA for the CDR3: TGTGCCAGTATGCCTGGGGGGGCCTCCTACGAGCAGTACTTC.

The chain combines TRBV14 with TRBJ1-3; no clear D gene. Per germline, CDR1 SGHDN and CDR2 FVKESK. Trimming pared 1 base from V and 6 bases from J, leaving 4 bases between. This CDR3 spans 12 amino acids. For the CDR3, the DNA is TGTGCCAGCAGCCAAGGGGTAAACACCATATATTTT. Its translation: CASSQGVNTIYF. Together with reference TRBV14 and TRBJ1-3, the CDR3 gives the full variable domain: EAGVTQFPSHSVIEKGQTVTLRCDPISGHDNLYWYRRVMGKEIKFLLHFVKESKQDESGMPNNRFLAERTGGTYSTLKVQPAELEDSGVYFCASSQGVNTIYFGEGSWLTVV.

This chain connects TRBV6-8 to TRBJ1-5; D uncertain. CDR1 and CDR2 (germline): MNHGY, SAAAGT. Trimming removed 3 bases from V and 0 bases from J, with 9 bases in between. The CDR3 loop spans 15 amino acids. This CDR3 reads CASSYVGHSNQPQHF. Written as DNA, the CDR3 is TGTGCCAGCAGTTATGTTGGGCATAGCAATCAGCCCCAGCATTTT.

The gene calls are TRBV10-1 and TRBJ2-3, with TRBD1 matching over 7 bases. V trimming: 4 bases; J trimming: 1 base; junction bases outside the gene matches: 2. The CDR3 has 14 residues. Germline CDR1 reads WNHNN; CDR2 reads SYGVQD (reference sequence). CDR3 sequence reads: CASSGGQRTDTQYF. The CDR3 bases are TGCGCCAGCAGTGGGGGACAGCGCACAGATACGCAGTATTTT.

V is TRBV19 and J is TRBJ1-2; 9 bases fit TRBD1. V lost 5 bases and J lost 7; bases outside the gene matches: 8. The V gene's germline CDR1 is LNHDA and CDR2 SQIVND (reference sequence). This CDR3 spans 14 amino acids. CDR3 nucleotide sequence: TGTGCCAGTAGTCAGACAGGGGGAAGAGTTGGCTACACCTTC. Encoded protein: CASSQTGGRVGYTF.

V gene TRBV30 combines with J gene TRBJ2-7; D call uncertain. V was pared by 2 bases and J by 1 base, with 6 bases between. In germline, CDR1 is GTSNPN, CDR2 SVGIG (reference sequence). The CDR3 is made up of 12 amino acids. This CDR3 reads CAWSKRSYEQYF. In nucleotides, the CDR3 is TGTGCCTGGAGTAAACGATCCTACGAGCAGTACTTC.

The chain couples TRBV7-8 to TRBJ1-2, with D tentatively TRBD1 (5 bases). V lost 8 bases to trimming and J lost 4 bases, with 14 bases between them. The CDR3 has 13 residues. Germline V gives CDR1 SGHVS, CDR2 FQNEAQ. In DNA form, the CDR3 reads TGTGCCAGCCTAATCAGGGCGGGCTATGGCTACACCTTC. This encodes CASLIRAGYGYTF.

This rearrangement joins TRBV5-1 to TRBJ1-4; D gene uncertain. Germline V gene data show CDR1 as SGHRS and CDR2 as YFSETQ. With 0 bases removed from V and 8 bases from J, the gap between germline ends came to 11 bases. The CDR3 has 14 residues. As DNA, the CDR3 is TGCGCCAGCAGCTTGGGAGAGACCCGGGAAAAACTGTTTTTT. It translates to CASSLGETREKLFF.

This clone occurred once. In nucleotides, the CDR3 is TGTGCCAGCAGTATTAAAAGGAGAGTGGACACCGGGGAGCTGTTTTTT. This sequence encodes CASSIKRRVDTGELFF. J is TRBJ2-2 and V is TRBV11-3, with D hard to call. CDR1 and CDR2 (germline): SGHNT, YENEEA. There are 16 residues in the CDR3. The V gene lost 6 bases and the J gene lost 3 bases, with 17 bases spanning the gap.